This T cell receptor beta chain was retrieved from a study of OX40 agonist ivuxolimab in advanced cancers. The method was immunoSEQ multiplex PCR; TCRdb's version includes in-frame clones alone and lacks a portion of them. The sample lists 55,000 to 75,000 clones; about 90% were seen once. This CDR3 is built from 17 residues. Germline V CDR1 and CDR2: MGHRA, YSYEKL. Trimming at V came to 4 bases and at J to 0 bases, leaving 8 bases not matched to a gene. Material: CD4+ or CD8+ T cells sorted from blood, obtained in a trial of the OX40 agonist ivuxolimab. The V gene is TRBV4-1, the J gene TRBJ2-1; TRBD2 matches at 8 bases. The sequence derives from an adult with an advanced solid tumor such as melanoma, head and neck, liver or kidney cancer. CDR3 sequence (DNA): TGCGCCAGCAGCCTATACCCAGCGGGAGTCTCCTACAATGAGCAGTTCTTC. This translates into CASSLYPAGVSYNEQFF.